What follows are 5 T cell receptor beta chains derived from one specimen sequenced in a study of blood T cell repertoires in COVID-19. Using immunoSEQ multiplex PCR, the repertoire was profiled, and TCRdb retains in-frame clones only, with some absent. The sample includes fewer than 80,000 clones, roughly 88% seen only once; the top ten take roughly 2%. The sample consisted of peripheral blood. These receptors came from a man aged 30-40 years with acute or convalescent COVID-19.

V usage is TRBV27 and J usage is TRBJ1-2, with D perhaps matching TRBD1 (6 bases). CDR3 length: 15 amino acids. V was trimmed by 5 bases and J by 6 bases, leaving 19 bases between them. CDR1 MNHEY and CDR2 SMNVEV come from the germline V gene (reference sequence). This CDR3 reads CASSAKQGRGDGYTF. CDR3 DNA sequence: TGTGCCAGCAGTGCAAAACAGGGTCGGGGGGATGGCTACACCTTC.

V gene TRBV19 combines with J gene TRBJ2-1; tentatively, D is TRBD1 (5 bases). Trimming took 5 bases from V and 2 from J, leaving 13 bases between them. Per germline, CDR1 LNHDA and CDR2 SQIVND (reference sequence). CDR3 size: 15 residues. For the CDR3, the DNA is TGTGCCAGTAGTCACACAGACAGCACCTACAATGAGCAGTTCTTC. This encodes CASSHTDSTYNEQFF.

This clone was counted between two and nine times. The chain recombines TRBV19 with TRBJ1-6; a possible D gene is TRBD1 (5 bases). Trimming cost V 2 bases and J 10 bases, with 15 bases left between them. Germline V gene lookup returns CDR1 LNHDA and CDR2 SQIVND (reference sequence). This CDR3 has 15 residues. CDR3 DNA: TGTGCCAGTAGTATACTGGCCAGGGATGGGTCACCCCTCCACTTT. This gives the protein CASSILARDGSPLHF.

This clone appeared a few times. CDR3 in DNA: TGTGCCAGCAGTTTCGACAGGGGAATTGACGCTTTCTTT. Translation gives CASSFDRGIDAFF. The rearrangement links TRBV12-3 or TRBV12-4 to TRBJ1-1; 8 bases agree with TRBD1. The CDR3 loop spans 13 amino acids. The V and J ends lost 3 bases and 11 bases, in that order; junction bases with no gene match: 8.

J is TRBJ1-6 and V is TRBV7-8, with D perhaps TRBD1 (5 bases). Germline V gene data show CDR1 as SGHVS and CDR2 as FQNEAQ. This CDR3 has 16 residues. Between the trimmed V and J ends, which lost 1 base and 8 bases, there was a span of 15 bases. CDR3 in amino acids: CASSLERFRVDSPLHF. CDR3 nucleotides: TGTGCCAGCAGCTTAGAGAGGTTCAGGGTTGATTCACCCCTCCACTTT.